Below, 32 T cell receptor beta chains from the same sample are listed, as sequenced in a study of cytomegalovirus exposure and HLA in healthy donors. Primers: 60 Vbeta forward and 13 Jbeta reverse. This table comes from immunoSEQ multiplex PCR, and its TCRdb copy is limited to in-frame clones, with some not included. The specimen's table records more than 110,000 clones. Input material: PBMCs. These receptors all stem from a middle-aged man in good health and CMV-seronegative.

The CDR3 DNA is TGTGCCAGCAGCGGCATACTAGCGGGGGGGCAAGATACGCAGTATTTT. Translated, it gives CASSGILAGGQDTQYF. The chain is built from TRBV9 and TRBJ2-3, with TRBD2 matching 13 bases. The CDR3 covers 16 residues. Looked up from germline, CDR1 is SGDLS and CDR2 is YYNGEE. The V segment lost 3 bases and the J segment 5 bases; nucleotides outside the gene matches: 6.

V gene TRBV4-3 combines with J gene TRBJ2-2, with 7 bases matching TRBD1. The CDR3 spans 17 residues. Germline CDR1 is LGHNA and CDR2 is YSLEER. J was trimmed by 4 bases and V by 0 bases; bases with no gene match: 8. CDR3 residues: CASSQEAWDRFTGELFF. The DNA for the CDR3 is TGCGCCAGCAGCCAAGAAGCCTGGGACAGATTCACCGGGGAGCTGTTTTTT.

J is TRBJ2-5 and V is TRBV4-2; a weak D match, TRBD2 (6 bases). CDR1 LGHNA and CDR2 YNFKEQ come from the germline V gene. Trimming took 2 bases from V and 3 from J, leaving 19 bases between them. The CDR3 runs to 17 residues. The chain's CDR3 is CASSQSLGTGHEETQYF. DNA for the CDR3: TGTGCCAGCAGCCAATCCCTCGGGACTGGGCATGAAGAGACCCAGTACTTC.

V and J are TRBV5-5 and TRBJ1-6; D possibly corresponds to TRBD1 (6 bases). The germline V gene encodes CDR1 SGHKS and CDR2 YYEKEE (reference sequence). The V and J ends lost 2 bases and 5 bases respectively, with 11 bases between them. This CDR3 contains 15 residues. The CDR3, as DNA: TGTGCCAGCAGCTTATACACAGGGAATAATTCACCCCTCCACTTT. It specifies CASSLYTGNNSPLHF.

This chain links TRBV19 with TRBJ1-4; no clear D. V was trimmed by 1 base and J by 5 bases, leaving 11 bases between them. The CDR3 has 15 amino acids. Germline CDR1 and CDR2: LNHDA and SQIVND (reference sequence). The CDR3 region is CASSIGVMTNEKLFF. The DNA of the CDR3 is TGTGCCAGTAGTATAGGGGTTATGACAAATGAAAAACTGTTTTTT.

The chain carries TRBV18 and TRBJ2-3, with 8 bases matching TRBD2. This CDR3 region has 15 residues. After removal of 2 bases from V and 1 base from J, the junction contained 2 bases not matched to a gene. The germline V gene has CDR1 KGHSH and CDR2 LQKENI. The CDR3 nucleotides read TGTGCCAGCTCACCAAGCGGGGGAGGCACAGATACGCAGTATTTT. It encodes CASSPSGGGTDTQYF.

The chain is built from TRBV5-1 and TRBJ1-1; no firm D call. Germline V lookup: CDR1 SGHRS, CDR2 YFSETQ. This CDR3 comprises 14 residues. V shed 0 bases and J shed 0 bases, with 6 bases lying between them. The CDR3 loop is CASSLAKMNTEAFF. In DNA, the CDR3 is TGCGCCAGCAGCTTGGCTAAAATGAACACTGAAGCTTTCTTT. The full variable domain, in which reference TRBV5-1 and TRBJ1-1 provide the parts outside the CDR3, is KAGVTQTPRYLIKTRGQQVTLSCSPISGHRSVSWYQQTPGQGLQFLFEYFSETQRNKGNFPGRFSGRQFSNSRSEMNVSTLELGDSALYLCASSLAKMNTEAFFGQGTRLTVV.

The V call is TRBV9, the J call TRBJ2-5; possibly TRBD2 for D (6 bases). The V and J ends lost 4 bases and 4 bases respectively, with 11 bases between them. CDR1 is SGDLS and CDR2 is YYNGEE in the germline V gene. The CDR3 is made up of 13 amino acids. The chain's CDR3 is CASSPGTAETQYF. The CDR3 nucleotides read TGTGCCAGCAGCCCCGGGACTGCAGAGACCCAGTACTTC.

The chain couples TRBV19 to TRBJ1-2, with a possible D match to TRBD1 (5 bases). V was pared by 7 bases and J by 7 bases, with 19 bases between. Germline V CDR1 and CDR2: LNHDA, SQIVND (reference sequence). The CDR3 totals 14 residues. The CDR3 region is CASTPPPGLGGYTF. The CDR3 DNA reads as TGTGCCAGTACCCCACCCCCAGGGCTGGGTGGCTACACCTTC.

V gene TRBV9 combines with J gene TRBJ2-3; D may be TRBD1 (6 bases). The CDR3 is made up of 15 amino acids. Trimming pared 3 bases from V and 3 bases from J, leaving 14 bases between. Per the germline V gene, CDR1 is SGDLS and CDR2 is YYNGEE. In DNA, the CDR3 is TGTGCCAGCAGCGCCGGGCCAGGGGTGACAGATACGCAGTATTTT. Protein sequence: CASSAGPGVTDTQYF.

In the case of this clone: Other DNA sequences from this sample encode an identical CDR3 as well. The chain couples TRBV28 to TRBJ1-3; D possibly corresponds to TRBD1 (6 bases). The CDR3 consists of 14 residues. The germline gives CDR1 MDHEN, CDR2 SYDVKM. Trimming left V 3 bases short and J 4 bases short, with 10 bases between. The chain's CDR3 is CASSFRGSGNTIYF. DNA of the CDR3: TGTGCCAGCAGTTTTAGGGGGTCCGGAAACACCATATATTTT.

The chain recombines TRBV27 with TRBJ2-3, with a weak D call TRBD2 (7 bases). Trimming pared 5 bases from V and 3 bases from J, leaving 18 bases between. The germline CDR1 and CDR2 sequences are MNHEY and SMNVEV (reference sequence). The CDR3 has 16 residues. CDR3 sequence reads: CASSPSAGAVTDTQYF. CDR3 sequence (DNA): TGTGCCAGCAGTCCGTCGGCGGGGGCGGTGACAGATACGCAGTATTTT.

The chain recombines TRBV12-5 with TRBJ2-2; D remains unclear. The CDR3 length is 15 residues. Germline CDR1 LGHNT, CDR2 FRNRAP. V lost 1 base, J lost 2 bases, and 8 bases lay in between. CDR3 amino acids: CASGLGGTNTGELFF. The CDR3 nucleotides are TGTGCTAGTGGTTTGGGAGGCACCAACACCGGGGAGCTGTTTTTT.

The V gene is TRBV7-9, the J gene TRBJ2-3; 8 bases agree with TRBD1. CDR3 length: 17 amino acids. Unmatched junction bases numbered 10, after V lost 5 bases and J lost 0 bases. Germline V gene data show CDR1 as SEHNR and CDR2 as FQNEAQ (reference sequence). CDR3 amino acids: CASSPPGQAPSTDTQYF. DNA for the CDR3: TGTGCCAGCAGCCCTCCGGGACAGGCACCTAGCACAGATACGCAGTATTTT.

The V gene is TRBV18, the J gene TRBJ2-2, with 8 bases aligning to TRBD1. Germline CDR1 KGHSH, CDR2 LQKENI. V lost 1 base and J lost 7; bases outside the gene matches: 5. The CDR3 loop spans 15 amino acids. The DNA of the CDR3 is TGTGCCAGCTCACCACGGACAGGGTCGATCGGGGAGCTGTTTTTT. This encodes CASSPRTGSIGELFF.

This sequence joins TRBV15 and TRBJ2-5; 7 bases fit TRBD1. V was clipped by 0 bases and J by 0 bases; unmatched bases: 4. Per the germline V gene, CDR1 is LNHNV and CDR2 is YYDKDF (reference sequence). The CDR3 has 16 amino acids. The CDR3 bases are TGTGCCACCAGCAGAGACGACAGGGCCGACCAAGAGACCCAGTACTTC. This sequence encodes CATSRDDRADQETQYF.

The rearrangement joins TRBV29-1 to TRBJ1-2, with 7 bases that match TRBD1. V dropped 0 bases and J dropped 7; count of bases not matched to a gene: 5. Germline loops: CDR1 SQVTM, CDR2 ANQGSEA. The CDR3 extends over 13 amino acids. This chain's CDR3 is CSVEETGLSGYTF. Written as DNA, the CDR3 is TGCAGCGTTGAAGAGACAGGGTTGTCTGGCTACACCTTC.

V and J are TRBV5-6 and TRBJ2-5; 15 bases are shared with TRBD2. J gave up 2 bases and V 3 bases, and 11 bases lay outside the gene matches. This CDR3 comprises 19 residues. The V gene's germline CDR1 is SGHDT and CDR2 YYEEEE. The CDR3 DNA follows: TGTGCCAGCAGCTCACAAGGACTAGCGGGGGGGCCCAGGCAAGAGACCCAGTACTTC. Residues: CASSSQGLAGGPRQETQYF. Full variable domain (outside the CDR3, taken from reference TRBV5-6 and TRBJ2-5): DAGVTQSPTHLIKTRGQQVTLRCSPKSGHDTVSWYQQALGQGPQFIFQYYEEEERQRGNFPDRFSGHQFPNYSSELNVNALLLGDSALYLCASSSQGLAGGPRQETQYFGPGTRLLVL.

The chain uses TRBV5-1 and TRBJ1-4, with 9 positions matching TRBD1. Per the germline V gene, CDR1 is SGHRS and CDR2 is YFSETQ. The CDR3 loop spans 15 amino acids. Trimming removed 5 bases from V and 0 bases from J; junction bases left unmatched: 2. The CDR3 DNA reads as TGCGCCAGCAGAAGGACAGGGGCAACTAATGAAAAACTGTTTTTT. It specifies CASRRTGATNEKLFF.

The gene calls are TRBV27 and TRBJ2-1, with D possibly being TRBD2 (6 bases). Looked up from germline, CDR1 is MNHEY and CDR2 is SMNVEV (reference sequence). The CDR3 spans 18 residues. V gave up 5 bases and J gave up 4 bases, with 24 bases separating them. The CDR3 loop reads CASSPQIGDSYSYNEQFF. Written as DNA, the CDR3 is TGTGCCAGCAGTCCCCAGATAGGGGACTCCTACTCTTACAATGAGCAGTTCTTC.

The chain links TRBV2 to TRBJ2-3; 8 nucleotides line up with TRBD2. This CDR3 is built from 15 residues. The germline V gene has CDR1 SNHLY and CDR2 FYNNEI. After removal of 2 bases from V and 5 bases from J, the junction contained 6 bases not matched to a gene. This CDR3 is CASSESTGGQDTQYF. CDR3 in DNA: TGTGCCAGCAGTGAATCGACGGGGGGGCAAGATACGCAGTATTTT. The whole variable domain, filled in from reference TRBV2 and TRBJ2-3, reads EPEVTQTPSHQVTQMGQEVILRCVPISNHLYFYWYRQILGQKVEFLVSFYNNEISEKSEIFDDQFSVERPDGSNFTLKIRSTKLEDSAMYFCASSESTGGQDTQYFGPGTRLTVL.

This rearrangement joins TRBV10-3 to TRBJ2-7, with a tentative D call TRBD1 (6 bases). There are 14 residues in the CDR3. Germline loops: CDR1 ENHRY, CDR2 SYGVKD. Trimming cost V 3 bases and J 3 bases, with 12 bases left between them. CDR3 protein: CAISDGTSNYEQYF. CDR3 nucleotide sequence: TGTGCCATCAGTGACGGGACATCTAACTACGAGCAGTACTTC.

The chain couples TRBV5-6 to TRBJ2-3; 11 bases are shared with TRBD2. Germline CDR1 reads SGHDT; CDR2 reads YYEEEE. After removal of 4 bases from V and 3 bases from J, the junction contained 4 bases not matched to a gene. This CDR3 contains 15 residues. The CDR3 loop reads CASSITSGGTDTQYF. CDR3 coding DNA: TGTGCCAGCAGCATTACTAGCGGGGGTACAGATACGCAGTATTTT.

V is TRBV29-1 and J is TRBJ2-3, with TRBD2 matching over 16 bases. Trimming cost V 5 bases and J 2 bases; bases outside gene matches: 4. The CDR3 has 16 residues. Germline values: CDR1 SQVTM, CDR2 ANQGSEA. CDR3 amino acids: CSVKGTSGGDTDTQYF. The CDR3 bases are TGCAGCGTTAAGGGGACTAGCGGGGGGGACACAGATACGCAGTATTTT.

The rearrangement joins TRBV10-3 to TRBJ2-1; a weak D match, TRBD1 (6 bases). The V end lost 9 bases, the J end lost 6 bases, and 15 bases lay between the germline ends. The germline V gene encodes CDR1 ENHRY and CDR2 SYGVKD. The CDR3 consists of 13 residues. The CDR3 DNA reads as TGTGCCATAGGACAGAAAATCTTCAATGAGCAGTTCTTC. Its translation is CAIGQKIFNEQFF.

Comments on this clone: Other DNA sequences in the same sample also yield this CDR3. The chain's CDR3 is CASSSGVSYEQYF. CDR3 DNA: TGTGCCAGCTCTAGCGGGGTCTCCTACGAGCAGTACTTC. The J gene is TRBJ2-7, the V gene TRBV6-1; 9 nucleotides match TRBD2. CDR1 is MNHNS, CDR2 SASEGT, per germline. There are 13 residues in the CDR3. The trim removed 8 bases at V and 0 bases at J, leaving 2 bases unmatched.

The chain uses TRBV4-3 and TRBJ1-6; no definite D call. Germline-derived CDR1 and CDR2 are LGHNA and YSLEER. Trimming took 0 bases from V and 0 from J, leaving 12 bases between them. This CDR3 is built from 18 residues. The CDR3 spells CASSQDRVGSSYNSPLHF. CDR3 sequence (DNA): TGCGCCAGCAGCCAAGATCGAGTGGGCAGCTCCTATAATTCACCCCTCCACTTT.

V usage is TRBV5-4 and J usage is TRBJ1-6; D may be TRBD1 (5 bases). CDR1 SGHNT and CDR2 YYREEE come from the germline V gene (reference sequence). V shed 4 bases and J shed 0 bases, with 17 bases lying between them. The CDR3 extends over 18 amino acids. The CDR3 DNA sequence: TGTGCCAGCAGCCCCGACAGCTCTCCAGGCTCCTATAATTCACCCCTCCACTTT. It yields the protein CASSPDSSPGSYNSPLHF.

This rearrangement joins TRBV10-3 to TRBJ1-4; a possible D gene is TRBD1 (5 bases). The CDR3 has 12 residues. The V gene lost 5 bases and the J gene lost 8 bases, with 9 bases spanning the gap. CDR1 is ENHRY, CDR2 SYGVKD, per germline. CDR3 amino acids: CAISPRGEKLFF. The CDR3 DNA reads as TGTGCCATCAGTCCCCGGGGGGAAAAACTGTTTTTT.

As DNA, the CDR3 is TGTGCCAGCACCAAGAATCGCGCGTCCCCCTACAATGAGCAGTTCTTC. Translating it yields CASTKNRASPYNEQFF. The V gene is TRBV7-8, the J gene TRBJ2-1; D gene uncertain. This CDR3 region has 16 residues. CDR1 is SGHVS, CDR2 FQNEAQ, per germline. Trimming took 7 bases from V and 2 from J, leaving 18 bases between them.

The V gene is TRBV7-2, the J gene TRBJ2-4; 8 bases match TRBD2. CDR1 SGHTA and CDR2 FQGNSA come from the germline V gene. This CDR3 comprises 16 residues. V shed 3 bases and J 0 bases; nucleotides not matched to a gene: 4. CDR3 bases: TGTGCCAGCAGCTTTCGACTAGCGTTAGCCAAAAACATTCAGTACTTC. This translates into CASSFRLALAKNIQYF.

The chain joins TRBV27 to TRBJ1-5, with D possibly matching TRBD1 (5 bases). CDR3 length: 14 amino acids. V was shortened by 8 bases and J by 4 bases, with 15 bases between the two germline ends. Per germline, CDR1 MNHEY and CDR2 SMNVEV (reference sequence). The CDR3 here is CASVPPGLNQPQHF. The CDR3 DNA reads TGTGCCAGCGTCCCCCCGGGACTTAATCAGCCCCAGCATTTT.